The 32 T cell receptor beta chains listed next were all sequenced from one sample in a study of shared clonotypes between healthy human individuals. Here immunoSEQ multiplex PCR was the method, and the copy in TCRdb shows in-frame clones only, minus some. The sample yields about 320,000 clones, around nine tenths seen once. Sequencing input: memory CD8+ T cells sorted from blood. Noted subset: CD45RO+ cells pooled with CCR7-negative TemRA cells. These receptors originate from a man in his late teens or twenties in good health.

V and J are TRBV4-1 and TRBJ1-5, with a possible D match to TRBD1 (5 bases). V was clipped by 0 bases and J by 4 bases, with 16 bases between them. This CDR3 region has 17 residues. CDR1 is MGHRA and CDR2 is YSYEKL in the germline V gene. CDR3 bases: TGCGCCAGCAGCCAAGAATGGCCCCTACAGGTGAATCAGCCCCAGCATTTT. Encoded protein: CASSQEWPLQVNQPQHF.

J is TRBJ2-3 and V is TRBV7-8, with 8 bases matching TRBD1. The CDR3 has 14 amino acids. V dropped 5 bases and J dropped 3; count of bases not matched to a gene: 4. CDR1 and CDR2 from the germline V gene are SGHVS and FQNEAQ. The CDR3 DNA follows: TGTGCCAGCAGCCCGGGACAGGAAACAGATACGCAGTATTTT. Translation gives CASSPGQETDTQYF.

Comment on this clone: Distinct nucleotide sequences in the sample also encode this CDR3. The chain links TRBV10-3 to TRBJ2-7; no clear D. Germline lookup yields CDR1 ENHRY and CDR2 SYGVKD. Trimming left V 3 bases short and J 7 bases short, with 7 bases between. The CDR3 is 11 amino acids. In nucleotides, the CDR3 is TGTGCCATCAGTGAATCTGATGAGCAGTACTTC. Amino acid sequence: CAISESDEQYF.

The CDR3 region has the DNA TGTGCCAGCAGGGGACAGGACAGGGTCTATGGCTACACCTTC. Encoded protein: CASRGQDRVYGYTF. This chain uses TRBV7-9 with TRBJ1-2, with TRBD1 identical over 8 bases. V lost 6 bases, J lost 4 bases, and 7 bases stayed unmatched. Germline V gene lookup returns CDR1 SEHNR and CDR2 FQNEAQ (reference sequence). This CDR3 is built from 14 residues.

This clone occurred a few times. The chain joins TRBV5-1 to TRBJ2-7, with no clear D. Trimming shortened V by 1 base and J by 2 bases, and 10 bases separated the two germline ends. This CDR3 is 14 amino acids long. CDR1 is SGHRS and CDR2 is YFSETQ in the germline V gene. CDR3 sequence (DNA): TGCGCCAGCAGCTTGTTAGACCGACCCTACGAGCAGTACTTC. Translated: CASSLLDRPYEQYF.

The J gene is TRBJ2-7, the V gene TRBV7-2, with a possible D match to TRBD1 (6 bases). V was shortened by 1 base and J by 6 bases, with 10 bases between the two germline ends. In germline, CDR1 is SGHTA, CDR2 FQGNSA. The CDR3 spans 13 residues. The CDR3 protein is CASSLGGLFEQYF. Here the CDR3 DNA reads TGTGCCAGCAGCTTAGGGGGGCTCTTCGAGCAGTACTTC.

This clone has only a few counts. This chain uses TRBV7-9 with TRBJ2-3; no definite D call. The CDR3 covers 15 residues. The V end was cut by 1 base, the J end by 5 bases, with 13 bases between. The V gene's germline CDR1 is SEHNR and CDR2 FQNEAQ (reference sequence). The CDR3 DNA sequence: TGTGCCAGCAGCTTAGGGGCCGAATCCGGAGATACGCAGTATTTT. This codes for CASSLGAESGDTQYF.

This clone was recorded only once. Other nucleotide sequences in the sample specify the same CDR3. This chain joins TRBV13 and TRBJ2-7; 11 bases line up with TRBD2. V shed 4 bases and J 1 base; nucleotides not matched to a gene: 3. CDR1 is PRHDT and CDR2 is FYEKMQ in the germline V gene (reference sequence). The CDR3 totals 15 residues. The CDR3 is CASSSGTSGSYEQYF. CDR3 bases: TGTGCCAGCAGCTCCGGGACTAGCGGATCCTACGAGCAGTACTTC. Full variable domain (missing parts from reference TRBV13 and TRBJ2-7): AAGVIQSPRHLIKEKRETATLKCYPIPRHDTVYWYQQGPGQDPQFLISFYEKMQSDKGSIPDRFSAQQFSDYHSELNMSSLELGDSALYFCASSSGTSGSYEQYFGPGTRLTVT.

DNA of the CDR3: TGTGCCAGCAGCCCACCGACGGGGCGTAGGTACGAGCAGTACTTC. It is translated as CASSPPTGRRYEQYF. The chain couples TRBV11-2 to TRBJ2-7; D might be TRBD1 or TRBD2, each matching 5 bases. CDR1 and CDR2 from the germline V gene are SGHAT and FQNNGV. V was trimmed by 5 bases and J by 4 bases, leaving 18 bases between them. The length of the CDR3 is 15 residues.

The CDR3: CASRRSGRFYTGELFF. CDR3 nucleotide sequence: TGTGCCAGCAGGCGGAGCGGGAGATTTTACACCGGGGAGCTGTTTTTT. This chain links TRBV11-2 with TRBJ2-2; TRBD2 matches 8 bases. The CDR3 is 16 residues long. Germline V CDR1 and CDR2: SGHAT, FQNNGV. After removal of 6 bases from V and 3 bases from J, the junction contained 9 bases not matched to a gene.

The rearrangement links TRBV28 to TRBJ1-2; 8 bases map to TRBD1. V was pared by 1 base and J by 8 bases, with 15 bases of the junction left unmatched. The CDR3 consists of 17 residues. Germline CDR1 is MDHEN and CDR2 is SYDVKM. CDR3 coding DNA: TGTGCCAGCAGTTTATACCCGGACAGGGAAAAGTTCCGGGGCTACACCTTC. Protein product: CASSLYPDREKFRGYTF.

This clone was found once. This chain connects TRBV5-1 to TRBJ2-5; D not certain. The CDR3 runs 15 residues. Germline assignment: CDR1 SGHRS and CDR2 YFSETQ. V was cut by 0 bases and J by 5 bases, with 14 bases left in between. CDR3 residues: CASSLDGFMGETQYF. CDR3 bases: TGCGCCAGCAGCTTGGACGGGTTCATGGGGGAGACCCAGTACTTC.

The DNA for the CDR3 is TGTGCCAGCAGTTTAGCGGGGAGGGGCACAGATACGCAGTATTTT. This sequence encodes CASSLAGRGTDTQYF. The rearrangement links TRBV27 to TRBJ2-3; 7 bases fit TRBD2. The CDR3 consists of 15 residues. Trimming took 2 bases from V and 1 from J; bases not matched to a gene: 3. The germline CDR1 and CDR2 sequences are MNHEY and SMNVEV (reference sequence).

The genes are TRBV5-4 and TRBJ2-7; D possibly uses TRBD1 or TRBD2 (5 bases each). The CDR3 extends over 13 amino acids. Germline V lookup: CDR1 SGHNT, CDR2 YYREEE (reference sequence). V lost 4 bases and J lost 2, with 10 bases in between. CDR3 DNA sequence: TGTGCCAGCAGCCAGGGACGGACCTACGAGCAGTACTTC. The encoded protein is CASSQGRTYEQYF.

The table lists this clone with a few counts. CDR3 sequence reads: CASRETGSSYNEQFF. The CDR3 coding sequence is TGCGCCAGCAGGGAAACAGGGAGCTCCTACAATGAGCAGTTCTTC. The gene calls are TRBV4-1 and TRBJ2-1; tentative D call: TRBD1 (6 bases). V gave up 6 bases and J gave up 0 bases, with 12 bases separating them. The germline CDR1 and CDR2 sequences are MGHRA and YSYEKL. The CDR3 contains 15 residues.

V usage is TRBV27 and J usage is TRBJ2-1, with D possibly being TRBD1 or TRBD2 (6 bases each). The CDR3 is 14 amino acids. Germline CDR1 reads MNHEY; CDR2 reads SMNVEV (reference sequence). Deletions cut 6 bases from V and 8 bases from J, with 17 bases between. The CDR3 loop reads CASSPPAGGDEQFF. The CDR3 region has the DNA TGTGCCAGCAGCCCCCCCGCCGGGGGCGATGAGCAGTTCTTC.

The chain carries TRBV5-4 and TRBJ2-7; D unresolved. The germline V and J ends were trimmed by 4 bases and 0 bases, with 8 bases remaining between them. This CDR3 contains 13 residues. The V gene's germline CDR1 is SGHNT and CDR2 YYREEE (reference sequence). In DNA form, the CDR3 reads TGTGCCAGCAGCCCTGAGCCCTCCTACGAGCAGTACTTC. Its protein is CASSPEPSYEQYF.

The chain links TRBV4-1 to TRBJ2-1; D is perhaps TRBD1 (8 bases). The CDR3 consists of 16 residues. The V gene's germline CDR1 is MGHRA and CDR2 YSYEKL. V shed 0 bases and J shed 6 bases, with 15 bases lying between them. The CDR3 loop reads CASSQDRTGGANEQFF. CDR3 nucleotide sequence: TGCGCCAGCAGCCAAGATCGTACAGGGGGGGCCAATGAGCAGTTCTTC.

The rearrangement joins TRBV7-2 to TRBJ2-7; D is uncertain. The CDR3 sequence is 15 residues long. V dropped 3 bases and J dropped 3 bases, with 15 bases sitting between them. Germline V lookup: CDR1 SGHTA, CDR2 FQGNSA. As DNA, the CDR3 is TGTGCCAGCAGCTTGACGAACATCCCTTACTACGAGCAGTACTTC. Amino acids: CASSLTNIPYYEQYF.

The chain couples TRBV4-1 to TRBJ2-7; the match to TRBD2 covers 8 bases. Per germline, CDR1 MGHRA and CDR2 YSYEKL. CDR3 length: 14 amino acids. Trimming took 4 bases from V and 2 from J; bases not matched to a gene: 4. The CDR3 here is CASSPEAGAYEQYF. CDR3 nucleotides: TGCGCCAGCAGCCCCGAAGCGGGGGCCTACGAGCAGTACTTC.

This chain joins TRBV6-5 and TRBJ2-3, with D perhaps TRBD2 (5 bases). Looked up from germline, CDR1 is MNHEY and CDR2 is SVGAGI. This CDR3 region has 15 residues. V was pared by 4 bases and J by 10 bases, with 21 bases between. The CDR3 DNA sequence: TGTGCCAGCAGTTCCCCCTATACCGGGATGGAGTCGCAGTATTTT. Amino acid sequence: CASSSPYTGMESQYF.

J is TRBJ2-7 and V is TRBV27, with D unclear. Looked up from germline, CDR1 is MNHEY and CDR2 is SMNVEV (reference sequence). The CDR3 consists of 14 residues. V lost 5 bases and J 7 bases, leaving 18 bases between the germline ends. The CDR3 reads CASSLLSGSVEQYF. DNA of the CDR3: TGTGCCAGCAGTCTCCTCTCGGGTTCGGTTGAGCAGTACTTC.

CDR3 region: CASSQAGDRRYEQYF. CDR3 sequence (DNA): TGCGCCAGCAGCCAAGCAGGGGACAGGCGGTACGAGCAGTACTTC. The chain is built from TRBV4-1 and TRBJ2-7; TRBD1 matches 8 bases. V shed 1 base, J shed 4 bases, and the junction held 6 bases outside the gene matches. This CDR3 has 15 amino acids. Germline CDR1 and CDR2: MGHRA and YSYEKL.

The genes are TRBV28 and TRBJ2-3; TRBD2 might be the D (5 bases). This CDR3 comprises 16 residues. Trimming took 5 bases from V and 0 from J, leaving 15 bases between them. CDR1 is MDHEN and CDR2 is SYDVKM in the germline V gene. In nucleotides, the CDR3 is TGTGCCAGCAGTGGACTCTTACCCTCTAGCACAGATACGCAGTATTTT. It translates to CASSGLLPSSTDTQYF.

V is TRBV7-8 and J is TRBJ2-7; D not certain. In germline, CDR1 is SGHVS, CDR2 FQNEAQ. The CDR3 spans 13 residues. Trimming pared 0 bases from V and 4 bases from J, leaving 7 bases between. CDR3 sequence (DNA): TGTGCCAGCAGCTTAGCTCTAGGGTACGAGCAGTACTTC. Its protein is CASSLALGYEQYF.

This sequence joins TRBV11-2 and TRBJ2-7, with a weak D call TRBD1 (5 bases). The germline V and J ends were trimmed by 5 bases and 2 bases, with 16 bases remaining between them. Looked up from germline, CDR1 is SGHAT and CDR2 is FQNNGV. CDR3 length: 15 amino acids. CDR3 coding DNA: TGTGCCAGCAGCCCACTCGATGACAGACCCTACGAGCAGTACTTC. It is translated as CASSPLDDRPYEQYF.

The chain's CDR3 is CASSVDLNTGELFF. In DNA, the CDR3 is TGTGCCAGCAGCGTGGACTTGAACACCGGGGAGCTGTTTTTT. The V and J genes are TRBV9 and TRBJ2-2; D is possibly TRBD2 (5 bases). Germline loops: CDR1 SGDLS, CDR2 YYNGEE. Between the trimmed V and J ends, which lost 2 bases and 1 base, there was a span of 6 bases. The length of the CDR3 is 14 residues.

Only a few counts were recorded for this clone. V gene TRBV11-2 combines with J gene TRBJ1-2; D gene unclear. Germline V CDR1 and CDR2: SGHAT, FQNNGV. With 5 bases removed from V and 1 base from J, the gap between germline ends came to 17 bases. The CDR3 extends over 16 amino acids. CDR3 sequence reads: CASSPSGEENNYGYTF. The CDR3, as DNA: TGTGCCAGCAGCCCTAGCGGGGAGGAGAATAACTATGGCTACACCTTC.

The CDR3 spells CASRSPWGIPYEQYF. CDR3 sequence (DNA): TGCGCCAGCAGGTCACCGTGGGGGATCCCCTACGAGCAGTACTTC. The chain recombines TRBV5-1 with TRBJ2-7, with D perhaps TRBD1 or TRBD2 (5 bases each). The CDR3 is 15 amino acids. The germline V gene has CDR1 SGHRS and CDR2 YFSETQ. Between the trimmed V and J ends, which lost 5 bases and 2 bases, there was a span of 17 bases.

V gene TRBV27 combines with J gene TRBJ2-7; a weak D match, TRBD1 (5 bases). The V end lost 4 bases, the J end lost 2 bases, and 15 bases lay between the germline ends. Germline V gene lookup returns CDR1 MNHEY and CDR2 SMNVEV (reference sequence). The CDR3 covers 15 residues. The CDR3 nucleotides read TGTGCCAGCAGTTCCTGGCAGTTAGGGGCCTACGAGCAGTACTTC. This translates into CASSSWQLGAYEQYF.

With respect to this clone: Other DNA sequences in the sample encode the same CDR3. The chain combines TRBV11-2 with TRBJ1-5; D may be TRBD1 (6 bases). Germline loops: CDR1 SGHAT, CDR2 FQNNGV. The CDR3 spans 13 residues. V was shortened by 0 bases and J by 7 bases, with 7 bases between the two germline ends. The CDR3 coding sequence is TGTGCCAGCAGCTTAGATCAGGGGCAGCCCCAGCATTTT. Translating it yields CASSLDQGQPQHF.

The chain employs TRBV7-2 and TRBJ2-1, with D uncertain. The CDR3 totals 18 residues. CDR1 and CDR2 (germline): SGHTA, FQGNSA. The V gene lost 3 bases and the J gene lost 1 base, with 19 bases spanning the gap. CDR3 residues: CASSFVGSRAYSYNEQFF. In nucleotides, the CDR3 is TGTGCCAGCAGCTTTGTCGGTTCACGCGCATATTCCTACAATGAGCAGTTCTTC. The whole variable domain, remainder taken from reference TRBV7-2 and TRBJ2-1, is GAGVSQSPSNKVTEKGKDVELRCDPISGHTALYWYRQSLGQGLEFLIYFQGNSAPDKSGLPSDRFSAERTGGSVSTLTIQRTQQEDSAVYLCASSFVGSRAYSYNEQFFGPGTRLTVL.